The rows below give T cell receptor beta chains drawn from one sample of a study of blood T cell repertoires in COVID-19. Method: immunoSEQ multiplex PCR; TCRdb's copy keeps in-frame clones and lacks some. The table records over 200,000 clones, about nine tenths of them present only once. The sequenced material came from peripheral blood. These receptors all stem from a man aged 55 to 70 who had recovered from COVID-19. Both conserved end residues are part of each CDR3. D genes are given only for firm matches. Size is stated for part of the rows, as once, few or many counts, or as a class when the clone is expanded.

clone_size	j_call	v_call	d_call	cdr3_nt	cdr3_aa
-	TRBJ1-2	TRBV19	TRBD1	TGTGCCAGTAGTTCCGGGGACAGGGTGAATGGCTACACCTTC	CASSSGDRVNGYTF
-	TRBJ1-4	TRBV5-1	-	TGCGCCAGCAGCTTGGCCCCGGGCGCCGGGGTCGCTAATGAAAAACTGTTTTTT	CASSLAPGAGVANEKLFF
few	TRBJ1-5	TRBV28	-	TGTGCCAGCAGTTCATTCAGGCAGGGGATGGAGGTCAATCAGCCCCAGCATTTT	CASSSFRQGMEVNQPQHF
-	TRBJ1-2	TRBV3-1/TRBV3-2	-	TGTGCCAGCAGCCAGAACCCGGGAAACTATGGCTACACCTTC	CASSQNPGNYGYTF
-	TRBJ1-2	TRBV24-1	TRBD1	TGTGCCACCGGGACAGGGCGTTCCGGCTACACCTTC	CATGTGRSGYTF
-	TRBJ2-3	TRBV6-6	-	TGTGCCAGCACCCCAGGGGGGTCTAGCACAGATACGCAGTATTTT	CASTPGGSSTDTQYF
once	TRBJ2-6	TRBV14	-	TGTGCCAGCAGCCAAGGAAAGCTCTCTGGGGCCAACGTCCTGACTTTC	CASSQGKLSGANVLTF
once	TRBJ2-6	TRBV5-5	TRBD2	TGTGCCAGCAGCCCCGAGGGGTTAGCGGGGGACCCTGGGGCCAACGTCCTGACTTTC	CASSPEGLAGDPGANVLTF
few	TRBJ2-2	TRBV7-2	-	TGTGCCAGCAGCCCAGGGACTTACACCGGGGAGCTGTTTTTT	CASSPGTYTGELFF
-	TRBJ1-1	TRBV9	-	TGTGCCAGCGGGAGGAACACTGAAGCTTTCTTT	CASGRNTEAFF
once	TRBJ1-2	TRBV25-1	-	TGTGCCAGCAGCTGGGGTTCTCGGGGAGATGGCTACACCTTC	CASSWGSRGDGYTF
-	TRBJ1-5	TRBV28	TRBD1	TGTGCCAGCAGTTTGGCAGGGGGCCCTCATCAGCCCCAGCATTTT	CASSLAGGPHQPQHF
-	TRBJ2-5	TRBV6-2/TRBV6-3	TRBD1	TGTGCCAGCAGTCCCCGGGACAGGGGGCAGATAGGGGAGACCCAGTACTTC	CASSPRDRGQIGETQYF
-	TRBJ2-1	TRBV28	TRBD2	TGTGCCAGCAGTCCCTTAGCGGGAGCAGACAATGAGCAGTTCTTC	CASSPLAGADNEQFF
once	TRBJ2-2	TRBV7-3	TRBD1	TGTGCCAGCAGCTTGGGACAGGGGGTATTGACCGGGGAGCTGTTTTTT	CASSLGQGVLTGELFF
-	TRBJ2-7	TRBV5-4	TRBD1	TGTGCCAGCAGCTTCAGACAGGGGATGTCCTACGAGCAGTACTTC	CASSFRQGMSYEQYF
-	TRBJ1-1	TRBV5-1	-	TGCGCCAGCAGCTTTGCCAGCTCAGGGGTAGGTGAAGCTTTCTTT	CASSFASSGVGEAFF
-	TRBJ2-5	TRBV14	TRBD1	TGTGCCAGCAGTCTTTCAGGGGGAGTAGAGACCCAGTACTTC	CASSLSGGVETQYF
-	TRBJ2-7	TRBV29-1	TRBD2	TGCAGCGTTAGCGCCCCCGGGACTAGCGGCTACGAGCAGTACTTC	CSVSAPGTSGYEQYF
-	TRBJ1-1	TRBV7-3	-	TGTGCCAGCAGCCTAATACAGGGAATGGGTGAAGCTTTCTTT	CASSLIQGMGEAFF
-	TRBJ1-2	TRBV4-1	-	TGCGCCAGCAGCCAAGATCATTCAGGATACTATGGCTACACCTTC	CASSQDHSGYYGYTF
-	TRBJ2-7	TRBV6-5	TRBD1	TGTGCCAGCAGCCTCCGGGACAGGGGATCCTACGAGCAGTACTTC	CASSLRDRGSYEQYF
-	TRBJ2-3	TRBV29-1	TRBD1	TGCAGCGTCTCACTTCTCCAGGGGGTGGGCACAGATACGCAGTATTTT	CSVSLLQGVGTDTQYF
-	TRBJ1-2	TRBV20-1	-	TGCAGTGCTAGTCGGTCTCGGGCAGGGGTGGGTGGCTACACCTTC	CSASRSRAGVGGYTF
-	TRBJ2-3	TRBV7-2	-	TGTGCCAGCAGACCACAGCCGCAGGATACGCAGTATTTT	CASRPQPQDTQYF
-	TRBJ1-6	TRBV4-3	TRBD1	TGCGCCAGCAGCCAAGAGGGCAGGGGGAATTCACCCCTCCACTTT	CASSQEGRGNSPLHF
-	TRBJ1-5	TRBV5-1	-	TGCGCCAGCAGCCCTGGACAGACTGATCAGCCCCAGCATTTT	CASSPGQTDQPQHF
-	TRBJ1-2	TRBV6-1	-	TGTGCCAGCAGTGAATGGGGGGGTTACGCGGGGACCTTC	CASSEWGGYAGTF
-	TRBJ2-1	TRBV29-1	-	TGCAGCGTTGGTACCGGTAAGAGCTCCTACAATGAGCAGTTCTTC	CSVGTGKSSYNEQFF
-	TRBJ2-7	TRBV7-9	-	TGTGCCAGCAGCTTTCTGACAGCAGGATACGAGCAGTACTTC	CASSFLTAGYEQYF
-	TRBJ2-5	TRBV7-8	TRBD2	TGTGCCAGCAGCTTAGGAGTCGGACTAGCGGGATTAGAGACCCAGTACTTC	CASSLGVGLAGLETQYF
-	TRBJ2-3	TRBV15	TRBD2	TGTGCCACCAGCAGCGGGAGGACCACAGATACGCAGTATTTT	CATSSGRTTDTQYF
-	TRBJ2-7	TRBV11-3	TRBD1	TGTGCCAGCAGCTCCGGGACAGGGGCCTACGAGCAGTACTTC	CASSSGTGAYEQYF
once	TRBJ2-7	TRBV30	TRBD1	TGTGCCTGGAGTTCCCTCGGACAGGGCTACGAGCAGTACTTC	CAWSSLGQGYEQYF
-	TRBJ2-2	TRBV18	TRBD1	TGTGCCAGCTCACCACTCCTGACAGGGGCGAACACCGGGGAGCTGTTTTTT	CASSPLLTGANTGELFF
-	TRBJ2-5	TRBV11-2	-	TGTGCCAGCAGCTTAGGCATGGACTTGTCTTCTCAAGAGACCCAGTACTTC	CASSLGMDLSSQETQYF
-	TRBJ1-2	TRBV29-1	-	TGCAGCGTTGCCACTTACTGGGGTACAGGGCTTGGTGGCTACACCTTC	CSVATYWGTGLGGYTF
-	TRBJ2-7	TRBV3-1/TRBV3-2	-	TGTGCCAGCAGCCAAGAGTTCGGGGGCGAGCAGTACTTC	CASSQEFGGEQYF
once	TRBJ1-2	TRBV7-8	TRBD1	TGTGCCAGCAGGGATGGGACAGCATATGGCTACACCTTC	CASRDGTAYGYTF
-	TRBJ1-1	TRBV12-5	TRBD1	TGTGCTAGTGGTTTGGTCTCCGGGACAGGGGTCCAAATGGCTGAAGCTTTCTTT	CASGLVSGTGVQMAEAFF
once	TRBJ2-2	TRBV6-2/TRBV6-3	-	TGTGCCAGCAGCGGCCCTTTCTACACCGGGGAGCTGTTTTTT	CASSGPFYTGELFF
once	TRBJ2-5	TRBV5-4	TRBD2	TGTGCCAGCAGCTTAATAGAAGCGGGGGAGACCCAGTACTTC	CASSLIEAGETQYF
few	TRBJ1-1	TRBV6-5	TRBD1	TGTGCCAGCGGGACAGGGGTCCGGGAAGCTTTCTTT	CASGTGVREAFF
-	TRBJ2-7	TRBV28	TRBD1	TGTGCCAGCAGTTCACCCCTAGGGACAGGGACGTACTTC	CASSSPLGTGTYF
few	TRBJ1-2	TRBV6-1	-	TGTGCCAGCAGTGACAGGGTCAACTATGGCTACACCTTC	CASSDRVNYGYTF
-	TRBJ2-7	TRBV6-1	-	TGTGCCAGCAGTGAAGCCCTACGTGGGAGCTCCTACGAGCAGTACTTC	CASSEALRGSSYEQYF
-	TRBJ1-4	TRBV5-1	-	TGCGCCAGCAGTGGAGCCCCTTATGAAAAACTGTTTTTT	CASSGAPYEKLFF
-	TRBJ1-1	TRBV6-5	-	TGTGCCAGCAGTTACAGAGAATCCACTGAAGCTTTCTTT	CASSYRESTEAFF
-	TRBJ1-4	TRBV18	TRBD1	TGTGCCAGCTCACCCGGACAGGGGCCTGAAAAACTGTTTTTT	CASSPGQGPEKLFF
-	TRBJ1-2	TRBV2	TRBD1	TGTGCCAGCAGTGAAGCGAGGGGACAGCAAAGGGGCTATGGCTACACCTTC	CASSEARGQQRGYGYTF
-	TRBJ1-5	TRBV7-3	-	TGTGCCAGCAGCTTAAGAGTGGTAGCTAATTATAGCAATCAGCCCCAGCATTTT	CASSLRVVANYSNQPQHF
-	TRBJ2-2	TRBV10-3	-	TGTGCCATCAGTGAGCAGACAAGTGGAACCGGGGAGCTGTTTTTT	CAISEQTSGTGELFF